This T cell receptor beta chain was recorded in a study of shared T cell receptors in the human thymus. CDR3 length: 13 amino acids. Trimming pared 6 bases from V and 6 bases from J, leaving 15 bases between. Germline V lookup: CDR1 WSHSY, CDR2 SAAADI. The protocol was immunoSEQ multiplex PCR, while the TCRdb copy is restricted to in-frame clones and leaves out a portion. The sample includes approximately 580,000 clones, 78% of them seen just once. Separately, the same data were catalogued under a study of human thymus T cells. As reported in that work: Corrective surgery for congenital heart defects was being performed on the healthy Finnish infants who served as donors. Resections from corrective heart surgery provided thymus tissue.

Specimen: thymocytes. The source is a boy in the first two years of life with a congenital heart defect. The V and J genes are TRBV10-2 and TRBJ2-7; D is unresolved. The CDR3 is CASSGTRLPEQYF. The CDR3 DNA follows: TGCGCCAGCAGCGGTACGCGACTCCCCGAGCAGTACTTC.